This T cell receptor beta chain was observed in a study of CD4+ T cells in melanoma. Only in-frame clones appear in the TCRdb table, and some are missing; sequencing was by immunoSEQ multiplex PCR. The sample holds around 55,000 clones; over 60% are singletons and the top ten take about 5.1%. Germline V gene data show CDR1 as KGHSH and CDR2 as LQKENI. Trimming took 5 bases from V and 14 from J, leaving 13 bases between them. The CDR3 has 12 residues. Sequencing was carried out using tumor tissue. The chain couples TRBV18 to TRBJ1-6, with D perhaps TRBD1 (5 bases). The receptor was derived from a human donor with melanoma. Here the CDR3 reads CASSRGPGALHF. The CDR3 DNA sequence: TGTGCCAGCTCAAGGGGACCGGGGGCCCTCCACTTT. Drawing the rest from reference TRBV18 and TRBJ1-6, the complete variable domain is NAGVMQNPRHLVRRRGQEARLRCSPMKGHSHVYWYRQLPEEGLKFMVYLQKENIIDESGMPKERFSAEFPKEGPSILRIQQVVRGDSAAYFCASSRGPGALHFGNGTRLTVT.